The entry below gives a single TCR beta chain sequence along with its context. Its antigen is unknown. The junction had 5 bases not matched to a gene; V was cut back by 3 bases and J by 6 bases. The CDR3 consists of 15 residues. CDR1 is SNHLY and CDR2 is FYNNEI in the germline V gene. These data are taken from a study of cytomegalovirus exposure and HLA in healthy donors. Study observations and caveats: Certain sequence variants were highly shared and formed a cluster, and this cluster was likely a sequencing artifact.

PCR employed 60 Vbeta and 13 Jbeta primers. TCRdb keeps only in-frame clones here, not all; method: immunoSEQ multiplex PCR. The data contain approximately 150,000 clones, more than 60% of them singletons. The sequenced sample was PBMCs. The chain uses TRBV2 and TRBJ2-1; TRBD2 aligns across 10 bases. The sequence was collected from a human donor in good health. The CDR3 reads CASSDPTSGVNEQFF. DNA for the CDR3: TGTGCCAGCAGTGACCCCACTAGCGGGGTCAATGAGCAGTTCTTC.